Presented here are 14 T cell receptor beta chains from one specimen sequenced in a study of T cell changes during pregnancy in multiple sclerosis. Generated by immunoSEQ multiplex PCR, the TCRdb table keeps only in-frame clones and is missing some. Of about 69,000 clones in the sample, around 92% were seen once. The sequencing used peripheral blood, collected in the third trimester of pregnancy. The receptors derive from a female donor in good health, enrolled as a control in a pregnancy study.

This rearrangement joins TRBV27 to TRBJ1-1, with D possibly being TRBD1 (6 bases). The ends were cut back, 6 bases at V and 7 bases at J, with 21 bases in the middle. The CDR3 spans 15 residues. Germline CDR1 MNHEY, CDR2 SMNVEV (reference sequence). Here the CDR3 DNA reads TGTGCCAGCAGCCCGGGGAGGGCAGGGGATCGTGAAGCTTTCTTT. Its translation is CASSPGRAGDREAFF.

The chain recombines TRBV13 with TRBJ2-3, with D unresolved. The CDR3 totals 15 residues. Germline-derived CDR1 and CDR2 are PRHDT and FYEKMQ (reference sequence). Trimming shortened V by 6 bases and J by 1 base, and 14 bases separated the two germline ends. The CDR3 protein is CASSLQPEGTDTQYF. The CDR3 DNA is TGTGCCAGCAGTTTACAGCCAGAGGGCACAGATACGCAGTATTTT.

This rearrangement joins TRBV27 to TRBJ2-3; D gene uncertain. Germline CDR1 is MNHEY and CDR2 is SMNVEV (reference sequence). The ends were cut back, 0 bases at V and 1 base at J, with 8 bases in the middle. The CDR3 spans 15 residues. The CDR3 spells CASSLSPLGTDTQYF. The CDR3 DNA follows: TGTGCCAGCAGTTTATCCCCTTTAGGCACAGATACGCAGTATTTT.

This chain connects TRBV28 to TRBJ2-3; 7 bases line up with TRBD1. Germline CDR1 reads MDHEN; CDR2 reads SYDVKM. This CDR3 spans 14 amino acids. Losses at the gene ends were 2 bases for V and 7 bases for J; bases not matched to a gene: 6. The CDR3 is CASSLPNRGHTQYF. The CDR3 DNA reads TGTGCCAGCAGTTTACCCAACAGGGGTCATACGCAGTATTTT. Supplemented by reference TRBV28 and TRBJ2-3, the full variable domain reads DVKVTQSSRYLVKRTGEKVFLECVQDMDHENMFWYRQDPGLGLRLIYFSYDVKMKEKGDIPEGYSVSREKKERFSLILESASTNQTSMYLCASSLPNRGHTQYFGPGTRLTVL.

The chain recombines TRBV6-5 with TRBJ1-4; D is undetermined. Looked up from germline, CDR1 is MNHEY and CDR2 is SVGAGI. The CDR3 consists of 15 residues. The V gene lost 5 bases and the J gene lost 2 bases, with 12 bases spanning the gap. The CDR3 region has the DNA TGTGCCAGCAGTACACTCGAGGCCACTAATGAAAAACTGTTTTTT. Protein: CASSTLEATNEKLFF.

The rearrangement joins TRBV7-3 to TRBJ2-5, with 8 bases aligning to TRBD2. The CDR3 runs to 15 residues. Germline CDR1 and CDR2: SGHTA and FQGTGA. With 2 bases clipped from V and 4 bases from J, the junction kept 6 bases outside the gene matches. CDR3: CASSLYGGVGETQYF. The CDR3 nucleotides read TGTGCCAGCAGCTTATACGGGGGGGTGGGAGAGACCCAGTACTTC.

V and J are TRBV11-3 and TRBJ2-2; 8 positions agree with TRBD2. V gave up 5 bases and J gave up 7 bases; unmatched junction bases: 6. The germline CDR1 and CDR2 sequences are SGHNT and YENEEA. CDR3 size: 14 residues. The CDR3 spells CASSRTSYDGELFF. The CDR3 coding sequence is TGTGCCAGCAGCCGGACTAGCTATGACGGGGAGCTGTTTTTT.

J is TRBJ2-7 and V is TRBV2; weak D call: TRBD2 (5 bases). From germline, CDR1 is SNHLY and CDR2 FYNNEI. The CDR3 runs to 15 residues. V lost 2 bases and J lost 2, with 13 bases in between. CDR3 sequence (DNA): TGTGCCAGCAGTGAAATGAGGGATAGCGCCTACGAGCAGTACTTC. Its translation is CASSEMRDSAYEQYF.

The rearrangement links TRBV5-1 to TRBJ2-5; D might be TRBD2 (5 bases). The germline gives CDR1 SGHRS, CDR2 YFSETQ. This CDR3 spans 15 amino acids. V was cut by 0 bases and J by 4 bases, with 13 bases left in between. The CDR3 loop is CASSLVFTGVETQYF. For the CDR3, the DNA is TGCGCCAGCAGCTTGGTTTTTACCGGGGTAGAGACCCAGTACTTC.

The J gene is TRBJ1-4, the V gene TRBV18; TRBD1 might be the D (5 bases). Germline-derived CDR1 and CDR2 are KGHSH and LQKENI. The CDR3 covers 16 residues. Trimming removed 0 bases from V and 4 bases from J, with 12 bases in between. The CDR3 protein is CASSPPGGVHNEKLFF. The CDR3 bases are TGTGCCAGCTCACCACCGGGAGGGGTTCATAATGAAAAACTGTTTTTT.

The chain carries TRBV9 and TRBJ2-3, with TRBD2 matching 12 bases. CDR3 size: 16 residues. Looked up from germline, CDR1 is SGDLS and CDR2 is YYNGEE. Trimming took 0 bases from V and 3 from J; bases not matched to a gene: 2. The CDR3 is CASSVVLAGGTDTQYF. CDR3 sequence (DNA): TGTGCCAGCAGCGTAGTACTAGCGGGGGGAACAGATACGCAGTATTTT. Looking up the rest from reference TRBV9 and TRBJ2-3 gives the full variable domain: DSGVTQTPKHLITATGQRVTLRCSPRSGDLSVYWYQQSLDQGLQFLIQYYNGEERAKGNILERFSAQQFPDLHSELNLSSLELGDSALYFCASSVVLAGGTDTQYFGPGTRLTVL.

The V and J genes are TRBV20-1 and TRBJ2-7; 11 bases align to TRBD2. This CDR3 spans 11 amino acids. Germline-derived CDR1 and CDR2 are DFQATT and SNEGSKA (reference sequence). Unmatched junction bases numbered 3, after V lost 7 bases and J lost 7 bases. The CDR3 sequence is CSGLAGREQYF. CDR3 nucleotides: TGCAGTGGACTAGCGGGGCGAGAGCAGTACTTC.

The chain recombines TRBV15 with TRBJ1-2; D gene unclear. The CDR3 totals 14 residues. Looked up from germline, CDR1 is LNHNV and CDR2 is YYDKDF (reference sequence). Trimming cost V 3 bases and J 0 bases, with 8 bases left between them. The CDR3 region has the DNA TGTGCCACCAGCAGCCCCGACTCTAACTATGGCTACACCTTC. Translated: CATSSPDSNYGYTF.

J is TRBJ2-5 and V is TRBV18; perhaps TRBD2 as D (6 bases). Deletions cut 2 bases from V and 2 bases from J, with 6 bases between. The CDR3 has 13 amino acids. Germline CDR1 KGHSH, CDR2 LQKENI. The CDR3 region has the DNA TGTGCCAGCTCACCAGGACTACAAGAGACCCAGTACTTC. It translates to CASSPGLQETQYF.